Sequencing of this T cell receptor (beta chain) was carried out in a study of CD8 T cells in ankylosing spondylitis. Whole-study results and caveats: As reported, disease-linked clones showed significant enrichment in matched ankylosing spondylitis synovial fluid. The study identified a TCR beta motif of 7 or 8 highly homologous variants that appeared characteristic of ankylosing spondylitis blood. Earlier authors reported some of these motif variants in reactive arthritis synovial fluid and blood.

This clonotype was found a few times. Antigen specificity is unknown. TCRdb re-called the 5' RACE reads with MiXCR, one entry per CDR3 protein. The top ten clones hold just over 0.5% of a sample with some 800,000 distinct CDR3 sequences, 12% of them seen once. What was sequenced was blood, either unsorted or a sorted T cell fraction (not recorded which). The sequence derives from a male donor with ankylosing spondylitis.

CDR3 protein: CASWDRVTGELFF. CDR3 nucleotide sequence: TGTGCCAGCTGGGACAGGGTAACCGGGGAGCTGTTTTTT. The V call is TRBV2, the J call TRBJ2-2, with 9 bases identical to TRBD1. With V trimmed by 8 bases and J by 5 bases, 3 bases remained unmatched. The CDR3 has 13 amino acids. Germline V lookup: CDR1 SNHLY, CDR2 FYNNEI.